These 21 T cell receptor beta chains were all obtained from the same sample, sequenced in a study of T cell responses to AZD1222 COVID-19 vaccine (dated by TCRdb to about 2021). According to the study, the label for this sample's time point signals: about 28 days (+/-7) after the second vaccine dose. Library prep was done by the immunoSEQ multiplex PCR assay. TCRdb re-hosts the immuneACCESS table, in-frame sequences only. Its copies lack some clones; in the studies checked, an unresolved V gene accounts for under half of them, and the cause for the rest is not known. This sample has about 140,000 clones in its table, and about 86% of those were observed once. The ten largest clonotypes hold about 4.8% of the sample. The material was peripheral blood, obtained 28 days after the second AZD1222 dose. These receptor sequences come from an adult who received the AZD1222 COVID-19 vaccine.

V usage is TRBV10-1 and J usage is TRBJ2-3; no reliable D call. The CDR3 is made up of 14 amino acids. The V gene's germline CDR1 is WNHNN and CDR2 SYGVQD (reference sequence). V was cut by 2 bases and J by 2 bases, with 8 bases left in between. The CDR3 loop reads CASSEAPTTDTQYF. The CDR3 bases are TGCGCCAGCAGTGAGGCCCCGACCACAGATACGCAGTATTTT.

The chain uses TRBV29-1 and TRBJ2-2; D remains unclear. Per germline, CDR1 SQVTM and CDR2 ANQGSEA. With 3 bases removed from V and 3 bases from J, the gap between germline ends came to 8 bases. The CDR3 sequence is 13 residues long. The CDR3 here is CSVEPVDTGELFF. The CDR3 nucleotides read TGCAGCGTTGAGCCCGTCGACACCGGGGAGCTGTTTTTT.

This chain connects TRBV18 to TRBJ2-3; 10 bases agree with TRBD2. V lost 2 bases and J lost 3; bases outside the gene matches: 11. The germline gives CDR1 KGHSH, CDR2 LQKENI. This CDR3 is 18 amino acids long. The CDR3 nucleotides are TGTGCCAGCTCACCAACCTCGTCCCTAGCGGGAGTAACAGATACGCAGTATTTT. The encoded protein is CASSPTSSLAGVTDTQYF.

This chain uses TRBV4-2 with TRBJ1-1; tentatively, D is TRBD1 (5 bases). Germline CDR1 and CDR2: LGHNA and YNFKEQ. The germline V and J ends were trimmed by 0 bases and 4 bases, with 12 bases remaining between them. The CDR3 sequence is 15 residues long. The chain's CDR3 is CASSQDQGSGTEAFF. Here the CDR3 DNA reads TGTGCCAGCAGCCAAGATCAGGGTAGCGGCACTGAAGCTTTCTTT.

The CDR3 here is CASSHLGQPTTEQYF. For the CDR3, the DNA is TGTGCCAGCAGCCACCTGGGGCAGCCCACGACCGAGCAGTACTTC. V usage is TRBV7-9 and J usage is TRBJ2-7; possibly TRBD1 for D (5 bases). Germline CDR1 and CDR2: SEHNR and FQNEAQ (reference sequence). Trimming removed 5 bases at V and 6 bases at J, with 20 bases between. The CDR3 length is 15 residues.

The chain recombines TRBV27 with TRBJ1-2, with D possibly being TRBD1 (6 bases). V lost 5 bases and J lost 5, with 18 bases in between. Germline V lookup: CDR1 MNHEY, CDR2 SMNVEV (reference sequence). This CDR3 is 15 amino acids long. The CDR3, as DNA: TGTGCCAGCAGTCCCGAGGGGGGATTCCTTTATGGCTACACCTTC. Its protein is CASSPEGGFLYGYTF.

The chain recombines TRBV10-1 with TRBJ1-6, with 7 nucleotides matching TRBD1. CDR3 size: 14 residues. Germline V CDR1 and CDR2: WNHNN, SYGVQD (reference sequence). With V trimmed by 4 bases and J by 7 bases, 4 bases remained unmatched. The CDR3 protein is CASSGQGVNSPLHF. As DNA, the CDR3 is TGCGCCAGCAGTGGACAGGGAGTGAATTCACCCCTCCACTTT.

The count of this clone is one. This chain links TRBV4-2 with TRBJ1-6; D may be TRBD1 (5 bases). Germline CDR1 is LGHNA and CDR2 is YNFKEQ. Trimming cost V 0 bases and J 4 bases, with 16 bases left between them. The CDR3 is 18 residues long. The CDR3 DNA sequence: TGTGCCAGCAGCCAAGAGGATGCGGGGGTCAGTTATAATTCACCCCTCCACTTT. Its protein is CASSQEDAGVSYNSPLHF.

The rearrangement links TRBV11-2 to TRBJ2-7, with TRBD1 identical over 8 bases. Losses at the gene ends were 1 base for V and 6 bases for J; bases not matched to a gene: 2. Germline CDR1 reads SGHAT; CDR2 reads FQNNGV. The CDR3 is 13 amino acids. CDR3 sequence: CASSLAQGAEQYF. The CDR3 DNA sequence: TGTGCCAGCAGCTTAGCTCAGGGGGCCGAGCAGTACTTC.

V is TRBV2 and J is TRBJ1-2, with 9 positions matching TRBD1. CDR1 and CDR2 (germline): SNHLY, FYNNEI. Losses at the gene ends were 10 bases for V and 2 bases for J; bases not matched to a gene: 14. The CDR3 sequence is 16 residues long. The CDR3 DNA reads TGTGCCAACTTGGGACAGGGTCGAACTACCAACTATGGCTACACCTTC. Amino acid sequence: CANLGQGRTTNYGYTF.

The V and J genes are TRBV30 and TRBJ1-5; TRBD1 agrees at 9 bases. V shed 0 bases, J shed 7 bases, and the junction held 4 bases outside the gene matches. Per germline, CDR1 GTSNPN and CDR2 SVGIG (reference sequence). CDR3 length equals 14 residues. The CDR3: CAWSVGTGYQPQHF. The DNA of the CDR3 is TGTGCCTGGAGTGTAGGGACAGGGTACCAGCCCCAGCATTTT. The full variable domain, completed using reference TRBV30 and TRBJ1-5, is SQTIHQWPATLVQPVGSPLSLECTVEGTSNPNLYWYRQAAGRGLQLLFYSVGIGQISSEVPQNLSASRPQDRQFILSSKKLLLSDSGFYLCAWSVGTGYQPQHFGDGTRLSIL.

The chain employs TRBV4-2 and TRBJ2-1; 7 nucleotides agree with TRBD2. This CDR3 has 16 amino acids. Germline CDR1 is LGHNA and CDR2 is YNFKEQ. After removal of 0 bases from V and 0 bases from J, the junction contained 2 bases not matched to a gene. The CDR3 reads CASSQDGGGSYNEQFF. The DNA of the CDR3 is TGTGCCAGCAGCCAAGATGGCGGGGGCTCCTACAATGAGCAGTTCTTC.

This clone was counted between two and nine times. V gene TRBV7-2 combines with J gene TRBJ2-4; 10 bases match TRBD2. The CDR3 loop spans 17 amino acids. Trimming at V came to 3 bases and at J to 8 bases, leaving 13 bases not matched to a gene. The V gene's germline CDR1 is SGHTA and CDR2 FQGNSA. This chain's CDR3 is CASSFLASGGRDYIQYF. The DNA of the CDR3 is TGTGCCAGCAGCTTTTTGGCTAGCGGGGGTCGGGATTACATTCAGTACTTC.

The CDR3: CASSQSVASNGYTF. The CDR3 DNA is TGTGCCAGCAGCCAATCCGTCGCGTCAAATGGCTACACCTTC. The chain couples TRBV16 to TRBJ1-2; D gene unclear. Germline-derived CDR1 and CDR2 are KGHSY and FQNENV. Trimming took 0 bases from V and 6 from J, leaving 11 bases between them. This CDR3 region has 14 residues. The full variable domain, completed using reference TRBV16 and TRBJ1-2, is GEEVAQTPKHLVRGEGQKAKLYCAPIKGHSYVFWYQQVLKNEFKFLISFQNENVFDETGMPKERFSAKCLPNSPCSLEIQATKLEDSAVYFCASSQSVASNGYTFGSGTRLTVV.

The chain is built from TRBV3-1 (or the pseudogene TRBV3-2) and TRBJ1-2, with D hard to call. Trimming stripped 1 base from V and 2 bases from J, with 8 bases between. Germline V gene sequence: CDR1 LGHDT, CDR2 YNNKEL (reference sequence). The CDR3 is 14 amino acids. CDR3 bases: TGTGCCAGCAGCCAAGGGGCTTCAAACTATGGCTACACCTTC. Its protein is CASSQGASNYGYTF.

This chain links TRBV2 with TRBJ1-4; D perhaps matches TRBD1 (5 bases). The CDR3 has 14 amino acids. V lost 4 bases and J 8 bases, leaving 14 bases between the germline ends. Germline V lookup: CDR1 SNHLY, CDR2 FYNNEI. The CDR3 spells CASSGQTIGEKLFF. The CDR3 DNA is TGTGCCAGCAGTGGACAGACGATAGGGGAAAAACTGTTTTTT.

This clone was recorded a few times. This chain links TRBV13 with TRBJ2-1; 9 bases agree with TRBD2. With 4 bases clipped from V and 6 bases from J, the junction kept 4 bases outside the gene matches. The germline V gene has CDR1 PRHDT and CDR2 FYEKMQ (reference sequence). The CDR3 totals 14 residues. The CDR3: CASSWGLALNEQFF. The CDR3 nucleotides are TGTGCCAGCAGCTGGGGACTAGCACTCAATGAGCAGTTCTTC.

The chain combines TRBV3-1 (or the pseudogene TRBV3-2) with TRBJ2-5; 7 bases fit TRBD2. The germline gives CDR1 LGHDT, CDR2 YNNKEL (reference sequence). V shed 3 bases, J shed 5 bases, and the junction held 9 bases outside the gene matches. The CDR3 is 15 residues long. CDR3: CASSQSLLARETQYF. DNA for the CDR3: TGTGCCAGCAGCCAGTCTTTACTAGCGCGGGAGACCCAGTACTTC.

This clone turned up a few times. The CDR3 reads CASRHVSGQVNGYTF. The CDR3 DNA is TGTGCCAGTAGACATGTATCGGGACAGGTGAATGGCTACACCTTC. V and J are TRBV19 and TRBJ1-2; 8 bases agree with TRBD1. The germline V gene has CDR1 LNHDA and CDR2 SQIVND (reference sequence). V shed 6 bases, J shed 6 bases, and the junction held 12 bases outside the gene matches. This CDR3 comprises 15 residues. The entire variable domain, with the rest obtained from reference TRBV19 and TRBJ1-2, is as follows: DGGITQSPKYLFRKEGQNVTLSCEQNLNHDAMYWYRQDPGQGLRLIYYSQIVNDFQKGDIAEGYSVSREKKESFPLTVTSAQKNPTAFYLCASRHVSGQVNGYTFGSGTRLTVV.

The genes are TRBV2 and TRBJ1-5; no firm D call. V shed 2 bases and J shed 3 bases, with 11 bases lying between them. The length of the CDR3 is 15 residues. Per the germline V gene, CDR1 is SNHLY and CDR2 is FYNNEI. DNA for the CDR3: TGTGCCAGCAGTGAAATCACCAGTGACAATCAGCCCCAGCATTTT. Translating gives CASSEITSDNQPQHF.

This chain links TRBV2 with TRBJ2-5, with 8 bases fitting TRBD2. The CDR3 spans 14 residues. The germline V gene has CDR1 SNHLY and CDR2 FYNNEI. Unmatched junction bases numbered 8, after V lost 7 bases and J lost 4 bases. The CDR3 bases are TGTGCCAGCACCCAGGAGGCGGGAGGAGAGACCCAGTACTTC. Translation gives CASTQEAGGETQYF.